This entry concerns a single TCR beta chain. Antigen: not known. This record comes from a study of T cell clonotyping in hematopoietic cell transplantation. Regarding the study as a whole: Higher Inverse Simpson Index values in graft donor and pretransplant recipient predicted broader posttransplant TCR diversity.

The protocol was immunoSEQ multiplex PCR, while the TCRdb copy is restricted to in-frame clones and leaves out a portion. The sample holds over 9,000 clones, under 85% seen once. The CDR3 contains 17 residues. V dropped 1 base and J dropped 5 bases, with 20 bases sitting between them. Germline values: CDR1 SGHTA, CDR2 FQGNSA. This receptor was taken from a male patient aged 60-70 years who had an allogeneic stem cell transplant from an unrelated donor, so the T cells may come from the graft donor. Some clones in this sample may be carry-over from other donors' samples. V is TRBV7-2 and J is TRBJ1-2, with D possibly being TRBD1 (6 bases). Specimen: PBMCs, collected at the time of graft-versus-host disease after allogeneic stem cell transplant. The CDR3 loop reads CASSLGRTAGEVYGYTF. The CDR3 DNA is TGTGCCAGCAGCTTAGGTAGAACGGCAGGGGAGGTGTATGGCTACACCTTC.